This T cell receptor (beta chain) derives from a study of Graves' ophthalmopathy and Graves' hyperthyroidism. Only a few counts were recorded for this clonotype. Beta-chain TCR CDR3 regions were amplified from RNA transcripts. Following a first-round RT-PCR that used HTBI primers, a second-round multiplex PCR was carried out. TCRdb used MiXCR to reprocess the multiplex PCR reads, holding one entry per CDR3 protein. The sample lists about 640,000 distinct CDR3 sequences, about 38% occurring once. The CDR3 covers 15 residues. CDR1 and CDR2 (germline): SGDLS, YYNGEE. Trimming at V came to 0 bases and at J to 3 bases, leaving 4 bases not matched to a gene.

The chain employs TRBV9 and TRBJ2-7; 9 bases are shared with TRBD1. Sequencing used peripheral blood. The source is an adult man with Graves' ophthalmopathy. The CDR3 DNA is TGTGCCAGCAGCGTAGCTGGACAGGGGAACTACGAGCAGTACTTC. Protein sequence: CASSVAGQGNYEQYF.